The rows below give T cell receptor beta chains drawn from one sample of a study of high-grade serous ovarian cancer treatment subgroups. TCRdb keeps only in-frame clones here, not all; method: immunoSEQ multiplex PCR. The top ten hold 3.1% of the sample, which has some 33,000 clones, around three quarters seen once. Sequenced: tumor tissue. Receptor source: a human donor with high-grade serous ovarian cancer. Both conserved end residues are part of each CDR3. The order of the fields is J gene, D gene, CDR3 length, clone size, V gene, CDR3 DNA, CDR3 protein. D genes are given only for firm matches. Some rows have no size entry. The others give once, few or many, or a class for an expanded clone.

J: TRBJ2-1; D: TRBD2; length: 17; size: once; V: TRBV7-9; DNA: TGTGCCAGCAGCTTAGGGGAGCGGGAGATGTTATACAATGAGCAGTTCTTC; CDR3: CASSLGEREMLYNEQFF
J: TRBJ2-3; D: -; length: 15; size: -; V: TRBV11-2; DNA: TGTGCCAGCAGCTCCCGTCTAGGATACACAGATACGCAGTATTTT; CDR3: CASSSRLGYTDTQYF
J: TRBJ1-1; D: -; length: 12; size: -; V: TRBV6-6; DNA: TGTGCCAGCAGGGGAGTGACAGGAGAAGCTTTCTTT; CDR3: CASRGVTGEAFF
J: TRBJ1-1; D: -; length: 14; size: -; V: TRBV5-1; DNA: TGCGCCAGCAGCTTGGGAGTTATGAACACTGAAGCTTTCTTT; CDR3: CASSLGVMNTEAFF
J: TRBJ2-7; D: TRBD2; length: 14; size: few; V: TRBV11-3; DNA: TGTGCCAGCAGCTTTGACGGGGGGACCTACGAGCAGTACTTC; CDR3: CASSFDGGTYEQYF
J: TRBJ2-7; D: TRBD2; length: 14; size: -; V: TRBV7-8; DNA: TGTGCCAGCAGCGTGAGCGGGAGGGCATACGAGCAGTACTTC; CDR3: CASSVSGRAYEQYF
J: TRBJ1-2; D: -; length: 13; size: -; V: TRBV2; DNA: TGTGCCAGCAACGGGGACGCTAACTATGGCTACACCTTC; CDR3: CASNGDANYGYTF
J: TRBJ1-1; D: -; length: 13; size: -; V: TRBV18; DNA: TGTGCCAGCTTTATGAACACGAACACTGAAGCTTTCTTT; CDR3: CASFMNTNTEAFF
J: TRBJ2-7; D: -; length: 14; size: few; V: TRBV6-5; DNA: TGTGCCAGCAGTTACTCTGGGGGTACCTACGAGCAGTACTTC; CDR3: CASSYSGGTYEQYF
J: TRBJ2-7; D: -; length: 11; size: -; V: TRBV29-1; DNA: TGCAGCGCCTCTAGGGGCTACGAGCAGTACTTC; CDR3: CSASRGYEQYF
J: TRBJ1-2; D: -; length: 12; size: -; V: TRBV2; DNA: TGTGCCAGCACCGACAACAACTATGGCTACACCTTC; CDR3: CASTDNNYGYTF
J: TRBJ1-5; D: -; length: 17; size: -; V: TRBV5-8; DNA: TGTGCCAGCAGCCCTCGCCCCCCCCAGGGAGGAGTTCAGCCCCAGCATTTT; CDR3: CASSPRPPQGGVQPQHF
J: TRBJ2-7; D: -; length: 12; size: once; V: TRBV6-1; DNA: TGTGCCAGCAGGCTGGCCTCCTACGAGCAGTACTTC; CDR3: CASRLASYEQYF
J: TRBJ2-7; D: TRBD1; length: 13; size: -; V: TRBV7-9; DNA: TGTGCCAGCAGCTTGGGGACAGAAAACGAGCAGTACTTC; CDR3: CASSLGTENEQYF
J: TRBJ2-1; D: TRBD2; length: 15; size: -; V: TRBV7-9; DNA: TGTGCCAGCAGCCCTAGTAGCGGGAGGGGCGGTGAGCAGTTCTTC; CDR3: CASSPSSGRGGEQFF
J: TRBJ2-1; D: TRBD1; length: 15; size: once; V: TRBV15; DNA: TGTGCCACCAGCAGAGTACAGGGGCCTCGGGGTGAGCAGTTCTTC; CDR3: CATSRVQGPRGEQFF
J: TRBJ2-3; D: -; length: 14; size: -; V: TRBV7-6; DNA: TGTGCCAGCAGCTTAGGGGGGGCGGCAGATACGCAGTATTTT; CDR3: CASSLGGAADTQYF
J: TRBJ2-2; D: -; length: 15; size: once; V: TRBV2; DNA: TGTGCCAGCAGTGCGGGGACTGCGAACACCGGGGAGCTGTTTTTT; CDR3: CASSAGTANTGELFF
J: TRBJ2-3; D: -; length: 14; size: -; V: TRBV7-3; DNA: TGTGCCAGCAGCTTAGAGGGATTCACAGATACGCAGTATTTT; CDR3: CASSLEGFTDTQYF
J: TRBJ2-5; D: TRBD2; length: 14; size: -; V: TRBV13; DNA: TGTGCCAGCAGCTTAGGCGGGAGGCAAGAGACCCAGTACTTC; CDR3: CASSLGGRQETQYF
J: TRBJ2-4; D: TRBD2; length: 15; size: -; V: TRBV5-4; DNA: TGTGCCAGCAGCCTAGCGGGAGAGGGCCAAAACATTCAGTACTTC; CDR3: CASSLAGEGQNIQYF
J: TRBJ2-7; D: TRBD2; length: 13; size: -; V: TRBV6-5; DNA: TGTGCCAGCAGGCTAGCGGTCGCCTACGAGCAGTACTTC; CDR3: CASRLAVAYEQYF
J: TRBJ1-5; D: -; length: 15; size: -; V: TRBV19; DNA: TGTGCCAGTAGTATGGGGCAGGGAAGGTACCAGCCCCAGCATTTT; CDR3: CASSMGQGRYQPQHF
J: TRBJ2-3; D: -; length: 16; size: -; V: TRBV11-3; DNA: TGTGCCAGCAGCTTAGGGGGGAGCGGTAGCACAGATACGCAGTATTTT; CDR3: CASSLGGSGSTDTQYF
J: TRBJ2-5; D: -; length: 18; size: -; V: TRBV5-6; DNA: TGTGCCAGCAGCTATGTGAGAAGAGGGTCCGGGCATCAGGAGACCCAGTACTTC; CDR3: CASSYVRRGSGHQETQYF
J: TRBJ1-1; D: -; length: 13; size: -; V: TRBV11-3; DNA: TGTGCCAGCAGCTCACAGGGGAACACTGAAGCTTTCTTT; CDR3: CASSSQGNTEAFF
J: TRBJ1-1; D: -; length: 14; size: -; V: TRBV11-3; DNA: TGTGCCAGCAGCTTAGATTCGCCAAACACTGAAGCTTTCTTT; CDR3: CASSLDSPNTEAFF
J: TRBJ1-2; D: TRBD1; length: 15; size: -; V: TRBV19; DNA: TGTGCCAGTAAGAGGGGGACAGTCGGCATAGAGGGCTACACCTTC; CDR3: CASKRGTVGIEGYTF
J: TRBJ1-4; D: -; length: 14; size: -; V: TRBV6-6; DNA: TGTGCCAGCAGTCCGTGGGTAACTAATGAAAAACTGTTTTTT; CDR3: CASSPWVTNEKLFF
J: TRBJ2-7; D: -; length: 13; size: -; V: TRBV11-3; DNA: TGTGCCAGCAGCTCACAAAGACAGGTCGAGCAGTACTTC; CDR3: CASSSQRQVEQYF
J: TRBJ2-2; D: -; length: 18; size: -; V: TRBV11-3; DNA: TGTGCCAGCAGCTTAGTATCGGGTGGGACATGGAACACCGGGGAGCTGTTTTTT; CDR3: CASSLVSGGTWNTGELFF
J: TRBJ2-7; D: TRBD2; length: 16; size: -; V: TRBV27; DNA: TGTGCCAGCAGGCCAAGTCGACTAGCGGGAAAGAACGAGCAGTACTTC; CDR3: CASRPSRLAGKNEQYF
J: TRBJ2-7; D: TRBD1; length: 13; size: -; V: TRBV6-6; DNA: TGTGCCAGCCGTACAGGGGCGGCCTACGAGCAGTACTTC; CDR3: CASRTGAAYEQYF
J: TRBJ2-7; D: TRBD2; length: 13; size: -; V: TRBV4-2; DNA: TGTGCCAGCAGCCAAGGGAGCGGGATCGAGCAGTACTTC; CDR3: CASSQGSGIEQYF
J: TRBJ2-1; D: TRBD2; length: 17; size: -; V: TRBV7-2; DNA: TGTGCCAGCAGCCGGGCATCGGGACTAGCGGGGAACAATGAGCAGTTCTTC; CDR3: CASSRASGLAGNNEQFF
J: TRBJ1-2; D: TRBD1; length: 16; size: few; V: TRBV4-1; DNA: TGCGCCAGCAGCCAAGTCTCCCTTACAGGGGGGAATGGCTACACCTTC; CDR3: CASSQVSLTGGNGYTF
J: TRBJ1-2; D: -; length: 14; size: once; V: TRBV4-3; DNA: TGCGCCAGCAGCCAAGATCCAGGGGTGAGTGGCTACACCTTC; CDR3: CASSQDPGVSGYTF
J: TRBJ2-7; D: TRBD2; length: 14; size: -; V: TRBV19; DNA: TGTGCCAGTAAGAAGGTAGCGGGGTCCTACGAGCAGTACTTC; CDR3: CASKKVAGSYEQYF
J: TRBJ2-1; D: -; length: 16; size: -; V: TRBV4-3; DNA: TGCGCCAGCAGCCCCCAACAGGGAAAGGTAAACAATGAGCAGTTCTTC; CDR3: CASSPQQGKVNNEQFF
J: TRBJ2-7; D: TRBD2; length: 17; size: -; V: TRBV4-1; DNA: TGCGCCAGCAGCCAAGATACCGGGGGAGGGAGCTCCTACGAGCAGTACTTC; CDR3: CASSQDTGGGSSYEQYF
J: TRBJ1-1; D: -; length: 14; size: few; V: TRBV11-2; DNA: TGTGCCAGCAGCCTCCCCAGGCAGAACACTGAAGCTTTCTTT; CDR3: CASSLPRQNTEAFF
J: TRBJ2-7; D: TRBD1; length: 15; size: -; V: TRBV28; DNA: TGTGCCAGCAGCTCCGGGACAGGGGACCCCTACGAGCAGTACTTC; CDR3: CASSSGTGDPYEQYF
J: TRBJ1-4; D: -; length: 16; size: -; V: TRBV7-9; DNA: TGTGCCAGCAGCTTATCGGGGCAGGGGTGGAATGAAAAACTGTTTTTT; CDR3: CASSLSGQGWNEKLFF
J: TRBJ2-1; D: -; length: 15; size: -; V: TRBV6-5; DNA: TGTGCCAGCACCCGGGTGGGACCGGGCAACAATGAGCAGTTCTTC; CDR3: CASTRVGPGNNEQFF
J: TRBJ2-2; D: -; length: 13; size: few; V: TRBV9; DNA: TGTGCCAGCAGCGTCAACCCCACCGGGGAGCTGTTTTTT; CDR3: CASSVNPTGELFF
J: TRBJ2-1; D: -; length: 16; size: -; V: TRBV5-5; DNA: TGTGCCAGCAGCTTTTGGGTTAGCGGAGCCTACAATGAGCAGTTCTTC; CDR3: CASSFWVSGAYNEQFF
J: TRBJ2-7; D: -; length: 15; size: -; V: TRBV29-1; DNA: TGCAGCGTTGAAGGAGGAGTGAGGAGCTCCTACGAGCAGTACTTC; CDR3: CSVEGGVRSSYEQYF
J: TRBJ2-7; D: -; length: 13; size: -; V: TRBV10-3; DNA: TGTGCCATCAGTGTGGGACCCCTCGGCGAGCAGTACTTC; CDR3: CAISVGPLGEQYF
J: TRBJ1-4; D: -; length: 15; size: -; V: TRBV29-1; DNA: TGCAGCGCACGCCCACACAAGGAGGCTAATGAAAAACTGTTTTTT; CDR3: CSARPHKEANEKLFF
J: TRBJ2-7; D: TRBD2; length: 15; size: -; V: TRBV5-1; DNA: TGCGCCAGCAGCGCCGGACTAGCGGGGACAAACGAGCAGTACTTC; CDR3: CASSAGLAGTNEQYF
J: TRBJ1-6; D: -; length: 16; size: -; V: TRBV5-6; DNA: TGTGCCAGCAGCTTATCCCCAAACAGGGTTAGTTCACCCCTCCACTTT; CDR3: CASSLSPNRVSSPLHF
J: TRBJ2-3; D: TRBD2; length: 13; size: -; V: TRBV4-3; DNA: TGCGCCAGCAGCCGGGAGGGCCTTGGTACGCAGTATTTT; CDR3: CASSREGLGTQYF
J: TRBJ2-5; D: -; length: 13; size: -; V: TRBV7-9; DNA: TGTGCCAGCAGCTTAGAAGGCCAAGAGACCCAGTACTTC; CDR3: CASSLEGQETQYF
J: TRBJ1-2; D: -; length: 15; size: -; V: TRBV6-6; DNA: TGTGCCAGCAAAGACACGAATGTTGACCGCGTTGGCTACACCTTC; CDR3: CASKDTNVDRVGYTF